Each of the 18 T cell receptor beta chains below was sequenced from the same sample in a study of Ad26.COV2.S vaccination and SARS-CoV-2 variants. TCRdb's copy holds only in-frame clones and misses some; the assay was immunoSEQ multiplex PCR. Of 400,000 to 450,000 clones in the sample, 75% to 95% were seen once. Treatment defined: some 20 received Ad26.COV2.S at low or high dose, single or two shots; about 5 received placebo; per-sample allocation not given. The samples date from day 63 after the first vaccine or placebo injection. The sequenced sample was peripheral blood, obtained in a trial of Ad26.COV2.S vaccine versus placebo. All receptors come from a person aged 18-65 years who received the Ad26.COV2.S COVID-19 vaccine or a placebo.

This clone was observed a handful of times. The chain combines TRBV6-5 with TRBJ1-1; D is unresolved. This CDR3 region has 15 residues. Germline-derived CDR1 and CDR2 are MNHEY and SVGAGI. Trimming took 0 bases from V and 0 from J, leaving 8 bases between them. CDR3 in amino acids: CASSYSHSMNTEAFF. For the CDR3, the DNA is TGTGCCAGCAGTTACTCGCACAGTATGAACACTGAAGCTTTCTTT.

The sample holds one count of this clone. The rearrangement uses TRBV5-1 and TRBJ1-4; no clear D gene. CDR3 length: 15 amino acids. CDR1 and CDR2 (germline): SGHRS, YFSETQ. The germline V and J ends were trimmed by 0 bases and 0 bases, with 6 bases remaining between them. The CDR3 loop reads CASSLGDATNEKLFF. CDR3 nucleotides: TGCGCCAGCAGCTTGGGCGATGCAACTAATGAAAAACTGTTTTTT. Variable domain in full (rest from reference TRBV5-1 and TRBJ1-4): KAGVTQTPRYLIKTRGQQVTLSCSPISGHRSVSWYQQTPGQGLQFLFEYFSETQRNKGNFPGRFSGRQFSNSRSEMNVSTLELGDSALYLCASSLGDATNEKLFFGSGTQLSVL.

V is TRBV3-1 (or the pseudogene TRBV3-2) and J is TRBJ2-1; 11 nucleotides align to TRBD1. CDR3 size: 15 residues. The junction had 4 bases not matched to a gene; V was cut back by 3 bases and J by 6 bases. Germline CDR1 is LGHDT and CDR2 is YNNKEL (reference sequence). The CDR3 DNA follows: TGTGCCAGCAGCCATCCGGGACAGGGGGTCAATGAGCAGTTCTTC. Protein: CASSHPGQGVNEQFF.

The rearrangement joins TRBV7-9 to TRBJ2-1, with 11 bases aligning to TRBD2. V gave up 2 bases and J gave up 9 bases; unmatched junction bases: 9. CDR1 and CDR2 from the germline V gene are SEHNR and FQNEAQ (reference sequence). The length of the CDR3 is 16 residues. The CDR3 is CASSLFETSGTLEQFF. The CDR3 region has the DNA TGTGCCAGCAGCTTATTCGAGACTAGCGGGACCCTTGAGCAGTTCTTC. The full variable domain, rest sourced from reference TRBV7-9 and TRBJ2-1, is DTGVSQNPRHKITKRGQNVTFRCDPISEHNRLYWYRQTLGQGPEFLTYFQNEAQLEKSRLLSDRFSAERPKGSFSTLEIQRTEQGDSAMYLCASSLFETSGTLEQFFGPGTRLTVL.

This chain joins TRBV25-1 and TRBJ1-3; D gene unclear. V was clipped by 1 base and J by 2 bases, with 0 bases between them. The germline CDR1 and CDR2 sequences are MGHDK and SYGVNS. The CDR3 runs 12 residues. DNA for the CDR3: TGTGCCAGCAGTGAATCTGGAAACACCATATATTTT. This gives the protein CASSESGNTIYF. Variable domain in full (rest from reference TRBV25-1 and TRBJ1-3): EADIYQTPRYLVIGTGKKITLECSQTMGHDKMYWYQQDPGMELHLIHYSYGVNSTEKGDLSSESTVSRIRTEHFPLTLESARPSHTSQYLCASSESGNTIYFGEGSWLTVV.

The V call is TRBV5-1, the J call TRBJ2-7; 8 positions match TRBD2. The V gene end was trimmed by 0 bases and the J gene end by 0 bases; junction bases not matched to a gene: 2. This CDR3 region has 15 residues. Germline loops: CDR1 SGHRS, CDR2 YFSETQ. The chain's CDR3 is CASSLDSGISYEQYF. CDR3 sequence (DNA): TGCGCCAGCAGCTTGGATAGCGGGATCTCCTACGAGCAGTACTTC. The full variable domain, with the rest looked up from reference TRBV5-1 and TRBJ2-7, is KAGVTQTPRYLIKTRGQQVTLSCSPISGHRSVSWYQQTPGQGLQFLFEYFSETQRNKGNFPGRFSGRQFSNSRSEMNVSTLELGDSALYLCASSLDSGISYEQYFGPGTRLTVT.

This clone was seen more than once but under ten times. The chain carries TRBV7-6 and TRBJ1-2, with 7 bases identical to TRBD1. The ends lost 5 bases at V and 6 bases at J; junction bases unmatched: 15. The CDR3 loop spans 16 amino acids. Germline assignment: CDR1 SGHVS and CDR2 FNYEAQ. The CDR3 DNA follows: TGTGCCAGCAGCCCACTAACAGGGGCAGGTCGTCATGGCTACACCTTC. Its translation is CASSPLTGAGRHGYTF.

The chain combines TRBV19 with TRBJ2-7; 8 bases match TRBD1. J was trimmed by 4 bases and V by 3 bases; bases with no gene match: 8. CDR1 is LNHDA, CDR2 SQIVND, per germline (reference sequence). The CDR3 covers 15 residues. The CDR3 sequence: CASSILATGAYEQYF. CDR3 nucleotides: TGTGCCAGTAGTATCTTGGCGACAGGGGCGTACGAGCAGTACTTC.

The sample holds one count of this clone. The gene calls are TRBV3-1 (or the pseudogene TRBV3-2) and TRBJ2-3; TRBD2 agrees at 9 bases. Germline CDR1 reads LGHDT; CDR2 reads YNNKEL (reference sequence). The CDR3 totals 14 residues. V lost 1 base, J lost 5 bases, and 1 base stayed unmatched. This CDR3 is CASSQVAGEDTQYF. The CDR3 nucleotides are TGTGCCAGCAGCCAAGTAGCGGGAGAAGATACGCAGTATTTT.

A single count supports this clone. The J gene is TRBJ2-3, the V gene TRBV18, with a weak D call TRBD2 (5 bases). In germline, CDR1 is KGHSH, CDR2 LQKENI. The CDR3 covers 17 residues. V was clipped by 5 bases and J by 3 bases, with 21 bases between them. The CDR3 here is CASSFSGLPLGTDTQYF. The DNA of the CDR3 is TGTGCCAGCTCATTCAGCGGACTGCCGTTAGGGACAGATACGCAGTATTTT.

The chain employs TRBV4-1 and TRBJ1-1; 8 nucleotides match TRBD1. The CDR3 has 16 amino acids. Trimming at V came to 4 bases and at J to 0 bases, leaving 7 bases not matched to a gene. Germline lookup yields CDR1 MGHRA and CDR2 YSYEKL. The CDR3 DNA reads TGCGCCAGCAGCCGAGAGGGGACAGGCATGAACACTGAAGCTTTCTTT. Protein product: CASSREGTGMNTEAFF.

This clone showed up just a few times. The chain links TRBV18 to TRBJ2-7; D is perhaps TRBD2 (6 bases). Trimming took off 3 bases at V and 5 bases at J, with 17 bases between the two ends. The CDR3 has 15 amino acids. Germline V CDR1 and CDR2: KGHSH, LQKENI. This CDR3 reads CASSPSGGTGDEQYF. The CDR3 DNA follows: TGTGCCAGCTCACCGAGTGGCGGGACCGGGGACGAGCAGTACTTC.

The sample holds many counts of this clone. CDR3: CASSSPSGRAYNEQFF. The CDR3 DNA follows: TGTGCCAGCAGCAGCCCTAGCGGGAGGGCCTACAATGAGCAGTTCTTC. This chain connects TRBV21-1 to TRBJ2-1; no check of the table's D call, TRBD2, against the DNA was made. TRBV21-1 is noted as a pseudogene. The CDR3 is made up of 16 amino acids.

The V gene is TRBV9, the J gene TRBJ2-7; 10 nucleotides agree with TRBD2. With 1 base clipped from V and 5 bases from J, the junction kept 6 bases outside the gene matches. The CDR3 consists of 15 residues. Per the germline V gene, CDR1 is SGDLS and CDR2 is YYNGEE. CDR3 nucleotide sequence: TGTGCCAGCAGCGTACGGCTAGCGGGAGTGGACGAGCAGTACTTC. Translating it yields CASSVRLAGVDEQYF.

CDR3 protein: CASSVGDRGTGELFF. The DNA for the CDR3 is TGTGCCAGCAGCGTAGGAGACAGGGGAACCGGGGAGCTGTTTTTT. This chain uses TRBV9 with TRBJ2-2; TRBD1 agrees at 8 bases. The CDR3 spans 15 residues. V lost 0 bases and J lost 5; bases outside the gene matches: 3. In germline, CDR1 is SGDLS, CDR2 YYNGEE.

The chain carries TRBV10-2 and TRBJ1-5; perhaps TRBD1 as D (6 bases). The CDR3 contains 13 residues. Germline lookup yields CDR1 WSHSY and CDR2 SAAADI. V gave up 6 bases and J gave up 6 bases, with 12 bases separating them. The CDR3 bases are TGCGCCAGCAGCAGGGGCTCCGGTCAGCCCCAGCATTTT. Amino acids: CASSRGSGQPQHF.

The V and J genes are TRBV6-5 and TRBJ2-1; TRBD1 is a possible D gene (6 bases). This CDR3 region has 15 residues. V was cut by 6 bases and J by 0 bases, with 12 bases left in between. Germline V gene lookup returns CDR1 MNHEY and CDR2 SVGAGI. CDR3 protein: CASRQGTSSYNEQFF. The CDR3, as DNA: TGTGCCAGCAGGCAGGGGACCAGCTCCTACAATGAGCAGTTCTTC.

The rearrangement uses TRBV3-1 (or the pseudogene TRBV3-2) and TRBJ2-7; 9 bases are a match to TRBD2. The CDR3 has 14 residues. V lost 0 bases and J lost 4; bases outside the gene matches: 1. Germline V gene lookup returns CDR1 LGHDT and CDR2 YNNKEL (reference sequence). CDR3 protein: CASSQDLAGYEQYF. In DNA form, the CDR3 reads TGTGCCAGCAGCCAAGACCTAGCGGGGTACGAGCAGTACTTC.